These T cell receptor beta chains were read from a single sample in a study of early T cells in non-severe SARS-CoV-2 infection. Each CDR3 protein gets one entry after TCRdb re-called the 5' RACE reads with MiXCR. Of 60,000 to 75,000 distinct CDR3 sequences in the sample, approximately 10% are singletons; the top ten hold about 5.8%. This specimen consisted of whole blood, obtained at baseline. The origin of the receptors is an adult who was a healthcare worker with PCR-confirmed SARS-CoV-2 infection or an uninfected control (not recorded which). Each CDR3 is given with its conserved first and last residue. The order of the fields is CDR3 protein, CDR3 DNA, D gene, J gene, clone size, V gene. The D gene is left open where the match is weak. Where a row states a size, it is once, few, many or the class of an expanded clone; other rows omit it.

CAPSAGERYEQYF | TGTGCCCCCTCGGCGGGAGAAAGGTACGAGCAGTACTTC | TRBD2 | TRBJ2-7 | few | TRBV7-9
CASSVAGGGPSDTQYF | TGTGCCAGCAGCGTAGCTGGGGGGGGGCCATCAGATACGCAGTATTTT | . | TRBJ2-3 | . | TRBV9
CASRSGTFSYNEQFF | TGTGCCAGCAGATCCGGGACCTTTTCCTACAATGAGCAGTTCTTC | . | TRBJ2-1 | . | TRBV2
CASRASQAGGNQPQHF | TGTGCCAGCCGCGCTAGCCAGGCAGGCGGCAATCAGCCCCAGCATTTT | . | TRBJ1-5 | few | TRBV6-2/TRBV6-3
CASRDSSGRQYF | TGTGCCAGCCGGGACTCCTCGGGCAGGCAGTACTTC | . | TRBJ2-7 | few | TRBV6-5
CASSFKGDEPQHF | TGTGCCAGCAGTTTTAAGGGAGATGAGCCCCAGCATTTT | . | TRBJ1-5 | many | TRBV12-3/TRBV12-4
CASSLTGLGIGELFF | TGTGCCAGCAGCTTAACGGGACTAGGAATCGGGGAGCTGTTTTTT | TRBD2 | TRBJ2-2 | many | TRBV7-3
CSADFRGGDYGYTF | TGCAGTGCTGATTTCAGGGGTGGGGACTATGGCTACACCTTC | . | TRBJ1-2 | few | TRBV20-1
CSVSNRVGGNTIYF | TGCAGCGTGTCCAACAGGGTCGGAGGAAACACCATATATTTT | . | TRBJ1-3 | many | TRBV29-1
CASRRDRENTGELFF | TGTGCCAGCAGGAGAGACAGGGAAAACACCGGGGAGCTGTTTTTT | TRBD1 | TRBJ2-2 | . | TRBV25-1
CSARDIWSNQPQHF | TGCAGTGCTAGAGATATTTGGAGCAATCAGCCCCAGCATTTT | . | TRBJ1-5 | many | TRBV20-1
CASWGPTWDYEQSHEQYF | TGTGCCAGCTGGGGACCCACCTGGGACTACGAGCAGTCCCACGAGCAGTACTTC | TRBD2 | TRBJ2-7 | few | TRBV6-2/TRBV6-3
CASSFSQGAYEQYF | TGTGCCAGCAGCTTCTCCCAGGGGGCCTACGAGCAGTACTTC | TRBD1 | TRBJ2-7 | few | TRBV7-8
CASSLTSNFNQPQHF | TGTGCCAGCAGTTTAACGAGCAATTTCAATCAGCCCCAGCATTTT | . | TRBJ1-5 | many | TRBV27
CASSLGTVQFF | TGTGCCAGCAGTTTGGGGACAGTGCAGTTCTTC | TRBD1 | TRBJ2-1 | . | TRBV12-3/TRBV12-4
CASSPLKTLHGELFF | TGTGCCAGCAGCCCCCTAAAGACACTTCACGGGGAGCTGTTTTTT | . | TRBJ2-2 | . | TRBV7-8
CASSPREGYTF | TGTGCCAGCAGCCCCAGAGAAGGCTACACCTTC | . | TRBJ1-2 | . | TRBV12-3/TRBV12-4
CASSVATGGSQGTQYF | TGTGCCAGCAGCGTAGCTACGGGGGGCAGTCAGGGGACCCAGTACTTC | . | TRBJ2-5 | few | TRBV9
CASSLDPGGLADTQYF | TGTGCCAGCAGCTTAGATCCAGGGGGCCTCGCAGATACGCAGTATTTT | TRBD1 | TRBJ2-3 | few | TRBV11-2
CSVGQGGYGYTF | TGCAGCGTAGGCCAGGGTGGCTATGGCTACACCTTC | . | TRBJ1-2 | . | TRBV29-1
CASSLMASSYNEQFF | TGTGCCAGCAGCTTAATGGCTAGCTCCTACAATGAGCAGTTCTTC | . | TRBJ2-1 | few | TRBV7-3
CASSQAGQGSYEQYF | TGCGCCAGCAGCCAAGCCGGACAGGGGAGCTACGAGCAGTACTTC | TRBD1 | TRBJ2-7 | many | TRBV4-1
CSVRPGNYEQYF | TGCAGCGTTCGCCCCGGGAACTACGAGCAGTACTTC | . | TRBJ2-7 | few | TRBV29-1
CASSQRSNEQFF | TGTGCCAGCAGTCAGCGTTCCAATGAGCAGTTCTTC | . | TRBJ2-1 | many | TRBV12-3/TRBV12-4
CASSRTGYETQYF | TGTGCCAGCAGCCGGACAGGGTACGAGACCCAGTACTTC | TRBD1 | TRBJ2-5 | . | TRBV28
CASSERVWGANYGYTF | TGTGCCAGCAGTGAACGAGTTTGGGGGGCCAACTATGGCTACACCTTC | . | TRBJ1-2 | few | TRBV6-1
CARSFGGYGYGYTF | TGTGCCAGGAGCTTTGGGGGGTACGGCTATGGCTACACCTTC | . | TRBJ1-2 | . | TRBV7-2
CAISDQGLVQGELFF | TGTGCCATCAGTGACCAAGGACTAGTCCAAGGGGAGCTGTTTTTT | TRBD2 | TRBJ2-2 | . | TRBV10-3
CASSPLGTGNTIYF | TGTGCCAGCAGCCCCCTGGGGACTGGAAACACCATATATTTT | . | TRBJ1-3 | many | TRBV11-2
CANSLGLGWTYTGELFF | TGTGCCAACAGCTTAGGTCTTGGCTGGACCTACACCGGGGAGCTGTTTTTT | . | TRBJ2-2 | . | TRBV11-2
CASSLAARQGLDEQYF | TGTGCCAGCAGCTTGGCCGCGAGACAGGGGCTCGACGAGCAGTACTTC | TRBD1 | TRBJ2-7 | . | TRBV5-6
CASKASGAQTDTQYF | TGTGCCAGTAAGGCTAGCGGGGCACAAACAGATACGCAGTATTTT | TRBD2 | TRBJ2-3 | many | TRBV19
CASSYSRGRVRGTEAFF | TGTGCCAGCAGTTACTCGAGGGGCAGGGTAAGGGGTACTGAAGCTTTCTTT | . | TRBJ1-1 | . | TRBV6-6
CASSAGTGGEFF | TGTGCCAGCAGTGCTGGGACAGGTGGGGAGTTCTTC | TRBD1 | TRBJ2-1 | many | TRBV25-1
CASSLDLAVSLFF | TGTGCCAGCAGCTTAGATCTGGCGGTTTCCCTGTTTTTT | . | TRBJ2-2 | few | TRBV11-2
CASSLGGSGSAYNEQFF | TGTGCCAGCAGCTTAGGAGGTAGCGGGAGCGCCTACAATGAGCAGTTCTTC | TRBD2 | TRBJ2-1 | . | TRBV13
CAIKASTETQYF | TGTGCCATCAAGGCTAGCACAGAGACCCAGTACTTC | . | TRBJ2-5 | few | TRBV10-3
CASSGRTTNIQYF | TGTGCCAGTTCGGGACGGACTACTAACATTCAGTACTTC | . | TRBJ2-4 | . | TRBV9
CASSYSSTSYNEQFF | TGTGCCAGCAGTTACTCGTCTACCTCCTACAATGAGCAGTTCTTC | . | TRBJ2-1 | many | TRBV6-5
CSASHENTGELFF | TGCAGTGCTAGCCACGAAAACACCGGGGAGCTGTTTTTT | . | TRBJ2-2 | . | TRBV20-1
CASSSTGGVKFEAFF | TGTGCCAGCAGTTCCACAGGGGGCGTTAAGTTTGAAGCTTTCTTT | TRBD1 | TRBJ1-1 | . | TRBV13
CASSDGGQVDEQFF | TGTGCCAGCAGTGATGGGGGGCAGGTGGATGAGCAGTTCTTC | . | TRBJ2-1 | many | TRBV6-1
CATSSRVGTNTGELFF | TGTGCCACCAGTAGCAGGGTGGGGACGAACACCGGGGAGCTGTTTTTT | . | TRBJ2-2 | few | TRBV24-1
CSAPGRGDRDTGELFF | TGCAGTGCTCCCGGAAGGGGGGACAGGGACACCGGGGAGCTGTTTTTT | TRBD1 | TRBJ2-2 | few | TRBV20-1
CASSRLFSGEQYF | TGTGCCAGCAGTCGGCTCTTTTCGGGCGAGCAGTACTTC | . | TRBJ2-7 | . | TRBV28
CSARWDKSTDTQYF | TGCAGTGCTAGATGGGACAAATCCACAGATACGCAGTATTTT | . | TRBJ2-3 | many | TRBV20-1
CASSGTDLLAGNTIYF | TGTGCCAGCAGTGGTACAGACCTCCTGGCTGGAAACACCATATATTTT | . | TRBJ1-3 | . | TRBV6-1
CAIRGGEEKLFF | TGTGCCATCAGGGGGGGGGAGGAAAAACTGTTTTTT | . | TRBJ1-4 | few | TRBV10-3